What follows is one T cell receptor (beta chain) and its context. Antigen specificity is unknown. The source of the sample is a study of cytomegalovirus exposure and HLA in healthy donors. Study-wide results and limits: The authors later found most CMV-associated TCR beta chains appeared HLA-restricted. A cluster of highly shared sequence variants was likely a sequencing artifact. A few of the chains that were CMV-associated were confirmed in vitro to be specific for CMV antigens. In a later analysis, TCR association rates varied by HLA locus: DRB1 most, HLA-C fewest.

CDR1 MNHNY and CDR2 SVGAGI come from the germline V gene (reference sequence). The CDR3 contains 15 residues. V dropped 0 bases and J dropped 1 base, with 8 bases sitting between them. PCR was performed using 60 Vbeta and 13 Jbeta primers. The data were produced by immunoSEQ multiplex PCR, yet TCRdb's version contains in-frame clones alone and is incomplete. Of 80,000 to 95,000 clones listed, about 60% are singletons. The sample taken for sequencing was PBMCs. The chain joins TRBV6-6 to TRBJ2-3, with D possibly TRBD2 on 5 matching bases. The origin of this receptor is a woman aged 25 to 39 in good health and CMV-seronegative. The DNA of the CDR3 is TGTGCCAGCAGTTACTCCGGGGTACGCACAGATACGCAGTATTTT. Translated, it gives CASSYSGVRTDTQYF.